The rows below give T cell receptor beta chains drawn from one sample of a study of CD8 T cells in ankylosing spondylitis. Via MiXCR, TCRdb re-called the 5' RACE reads, giving one row per CDR3 protein. The sample yields a few hundred thousand distinct CDR3 sequences, roughly 20% seen once. The specimen was blood, either unsorted or a sorted T cell fraction (not recorded which). These receptors were taken from a female donor with ankylosing spondylitis or in good health (not recorded which). Both conserved end residues are trimmed from each CDR3.

>TRBJ2-5|TRBV29-1
SVDKGDATAQY
>TRBJ2-1|TRBV4-1
ASSRLAAYNEQF
>TRBJ2-7|TRBV30
AWYKLAGGNLPAYEQY
>TRBJ2-1|TRBV20-1
SARDGLRDSSYNEQF
>TRBJ2-7|TRBV7-2
ASSLGRSYEQY
>TRBJ2-3|TRBV29-1
SAKTGGDTQY
>TRBJ2-3|TRBV25-1
ASSEYRARSTDTQY
>TRBJ1-6|TRBV20-1
SARRSGDSPLH
>TRBJ2-2|TRBV6-2/TRBV6-3
ASRQAGELF
>TRBJ2-1|TRBV29-1
SVEVRGNEQF
>TRBJ2-7|TRBV25-1
ASSELGTPNRGNYEQY
>TRBJ2-7|TRBV5-1
ASSLEGIPYEQY
>TRBJ1-1|TRBV10-3
AIRQGPNTEAF
>TRBJ2-7|TRBV10-1
ASSEGGSYEQY
>TRBJ2-1|TRBV5-6
ASSTPAFTSGRGNEQF
>TRBJ2-6|TRBV2
ASSEARAAGANVLT
>TRBJ2-1|TRBV9
ASSVANTGLEQF